What follows are 13 T cell receptor beta chains derived from one specimen sequenced in a study of blood T cell repertoires in COVID-19. TCRdb keeps only in-frame clones here, not all; method: immunoSEQ multiplex PCR. The table has roughly 54,000 clones, 85% to 95% seen once. Sequenced: peripheral blood. All receptors derive from a man aged 45 to 65 with acute or convalescent COVID-19.

This clone was detected a few times. The rearrangement uses TRBV29-1 and TRBJ1-1; 11 bases are shared with TRBD1. The V gene's germline CDR1 is SQVTM and CDR2 ANQGSEA. J was trimmed by 4 bases and V by 6 bases; bases with no gene match: 4. The CDR3 loop spans 13 amino acids. Here the CDR3 DNA reads TGCAGCGTACCGGGACAGGGGGTCACTGAAGCTTTCTTT. The encoded protein is CSVPGQGVTEAFF.

The chain carries TRBV18 and TRBJ1-6; 7 bases map to TRBD1. CDR3 length: 17 residues. Trimming took 4 bases from V and 6 from J; bases not matched to a gene: 12. Germline-derived CDR1 and CDR2 are KGHSH and LQKENI. CDR3 amino acids: CASSLRQGPNLNSPLHF. The CDR3 coding sequence is TGTGCCAGCTCACTTCGACAGGGCCCAAACCTTAATTCACCCCTCCACTTT.

The genes are TRBV9 and TRBJ2-1; TRBD2 aligns across 8 bases. The germline V gene encodes CDR1 SGDLS and CDR2 YYNGEE. V trimming: 4 bases; J trimming: 4 bases; junction bases outside the gene matches: 13. The CDR3 loop spans 17 amino acids. The CDR3 coding sequence is TGTGCCAGCAGCCAAACTCTACTAGCGGTAGATTACAATGAGCAGTTCTTC. Its protein product is CASSQTLLAVDYNEQFF.

This chain joins TRBV30 and TRBJ2-1; 12 nucleotides match TRBD2. Germline V lookup: CDR1 GTSNPN, CDR2 SVGIG (reference sequence). There are 15 residues in the CDR3. V was clipped by 0 bases and J by 9 bases; unmatched bases: 6. The CDR3 here is CAWSVRSSGRVEQFF. The CDR3 region has the DNA TGTGCCTGGAGTGTACGGTCTAGCGGGAGGGTTGAGCAGTTCTTC. Full variable domain (missing parts from reference TRBV30 and TRBJ2-1): SQTIHQWPATLVQPVGSPLSLECTVEGTSNPNLYWYRQAAGRGLQLLFYSVGIGQISSEVPQNLSASRPQDRQFILSSKKLLLSDSGFYLCAWSVRSSGRVEQFFGPGTRLTVL.

The V call is TRBV9, the J call TRBJ2-7; the match to TRBD2 covers 10 bases. Germline V CDR1 and CDR2: SGDLS, YYNGEE. The ends lost 4 bases at V and 0 bases at J; junction bases unmatched: 13. CDR3 size: 18 residues. The DNA for the CDR3 is TGTGCCAGCAGCCCAAAGAGCAGAGCTAGCGGGAGCTCCTACGAGCAGTACTTC. As protein: CASSPKSRASGSSYEQYF.

The chain links TRBV3-1 (or the pseudogene TRBV3-2) to TRBJ2-1; 10 bases match TRBD2. The V segment lost 4 bases and the J segment 4 bases; nucleotides outside the gene matches: 10. This CDR3 comprises 17 residues. Per the germline V gene, CDR1 is LGHDT and CDR2 is YNNKEL (reference sequence). CDR3 loop: CASSPDLTSGQYNEQFF. CDR3 DNA: TGTGCCAGCAGCCCAGACCTGACTAGCGGGCAATACAATGAGCAGTTCTTC.

The V and J genes are TRBV2 and TRBJ2-5; possibly TRBD2 for D (5 bases). This CDR3 spans 15 amino acids. The germline V gene has CDR1 SNHLY and CDR2 FYNNEI. Trimming removed 4 bases at V and 1 base at J, with 13 bases between. The CDR3 DNA follows: TGTGCCAGCAGTGTCCCGGGGTTCTTCCAAGAGACCCAGTACTTC. It yields the protein CASSVPGFFQETQYF.

The rearrangement joins TRBV18 to TRBJ1-5; no clear D. Trimming removed 5 bases from V and 2 bases from J, with 13 bases in between. CDR1 and CDR2 from the germline V gene are KGHSH and LQKENI. This CDR3 region has 15 residues. CDR3 loop: CASSLPASGNQPQHF. The CDR3 DNA is TGTGCCAGCTCATTACCAGCGAGTGGCAATCAGCCCCAGCATTTT.

The rearrangement joins TRBV10-3 to TRBJ2-3, with D possibly TRBD2 on 6 matching bases. V lost 4 bases, J lost 6 bases, and 11 bases lay in between. There are 13 residues in the CDR3. CDR1 ENHRY and CDR2 SYGVKD come from the germline V gene. CDR3 amino acids: CAISAGGLDTQYF. For the CDR3, the DNA is TGTGCCATCAGTGCCGGGGGACTGGATACGCAGTATTTT.

Concerning this clone: This sample includes further DNA sequences coding for the same CDR3. The CDR3 DNA reads as TGTGCCAGCAGCTACAGAGCGAACACCGGGGAGCTGTTTTTT. Residues: CASSYRANTGELFF. The V and J genes are TRBV7-9 and TRBJ2-2; D not resolved. The V end lost 4 bases, the J end lost 0 bases, and 6 bases lay between the germline ends. The CDR3 is 14 amino acids. Looked up from germline, CDR1 is SEHNR and CDR2 is FQNEAQ (reference sequence).

This chain links TRBV27 with TRBJ2-3; tentative D call: TRBD2 (6 bases). Looked up from germline, CDR1 is MNHEY and CDR2 is SMNVEV (reference sequence). With 8 bases removed from V and 1 base from J, the gap between germline ends came to 10 bases. This CDR3 contains 13 residues. CDR3 sequence reads: CASWRDGTDTQYF. The CDR3 DNA reads as TGTGCCAGCTGGAGGGACGGCACAGATACGCAGTATTTT.

The rearrangement uses TRBV7-6 and TRBJ2-3; D unclear. Trimming left V 3 bases short and J 2 bases short, with 3 bases between. This CDR3 comprises 12 residues. Germline CDR1 is SGHVS and CDR2 is FNYEAQ. The CDR3 DNA reads as TGTGCCAGCAGCTTCTCCACAGATACGCAGTATTTT. It yields the protein CASSFSTDTQYF.

The chain has TRBV7-8 and TRBJ2-7; no firm D call. The V end lost 0 bases, the J end lost 2 bases, and 8 bases lay between the germline ends. The CDR3 extends over 14 amino acids. Per germline, CDR1 SGHVS and CDR2 FQNEAQ. The CDR3 is CASSLAPQTYEQYF. CDR3 bases: TGTGCCAGCAGCTTAGCACCACAGACCTACGAGCAGTACTTC.